The present T cell receptor (beta chain) was sequenced within a study of cytomegalovirus exposure and HLA in healthy donors. About the research overall: Approximately 180 million T cells yielded more than 90 million unique TCR beta sequences, as an earlier analysis found.

Study results and limitations: Productive rates of about 90% or about 30% were seen for most TCR beta V segments in an earlier analysis. Several V segments, TRBV6-2 and TRBV6-3 among them, could not be told apart and were dropped.

The PCR employed 60 Vbeta primers together with 13 Jbeta primers. The data were produced by immunoSEQ multiplex PCR, yet TCRdb's version contains in-frame clones alone and is incomplete. The data hold 130,000 or so clones, with around 84% observed a single time. A word on this clone: Its antigen remains unidentified.

Germline CDR1 reads LNHDA; CDR2 reads SQIVND (reference sequence). V lost 5 bases to trimming and J lost 7 bases, with 17 bases between them. The CDR3 extends over 15 amino acids. This sequence originates from a woman aged 18-30 years in good health and CMV-seropositive. The rearrangement links TRBV19 to TRBJ1-4; no definite D call. The sample consisted of PBMCs. The CDR3 protein is CASSPPGGGFEKLFF. The DNA of the CDR3 is TGTGCCAGTAGTCCTCCCGGAGGCGGATTTGAAAAACTGTTTTTT.